Sequencing of this TCR beta chain was carried out in a study of T cells after yellow fever vaccination. V shed 0 bases and J shed 2 bases, with 10 bases lying between them. This CDR3 is 15 amino acids long. TCRdb re-analysed the 5' RACE reads in MiXCR, keeping a single row per CDR3 protein. The top ten clones hold about 3% of a sample with 280,000 or so distinct CDR3 sequences, under 9% of them seen once. Material: CD4+ T cells sorted from PBMCs, obtained 5 days after the yellow fever booster vaccination. The chain has TRBV12-3 or TRBV12-4 and TRBJ1-2; D may be TRBD1 (5 bases). This receptor was taken from a man between 18 and 29 years old who received the YFV17D yellow fever vaccine. The CDR3 DNA reads TGTGCCAGCAGTTTAGCCCAGGGTAGCAACTATGGCTACACCTTC. The encoded protein is CASSLAQGSNYGYTF.